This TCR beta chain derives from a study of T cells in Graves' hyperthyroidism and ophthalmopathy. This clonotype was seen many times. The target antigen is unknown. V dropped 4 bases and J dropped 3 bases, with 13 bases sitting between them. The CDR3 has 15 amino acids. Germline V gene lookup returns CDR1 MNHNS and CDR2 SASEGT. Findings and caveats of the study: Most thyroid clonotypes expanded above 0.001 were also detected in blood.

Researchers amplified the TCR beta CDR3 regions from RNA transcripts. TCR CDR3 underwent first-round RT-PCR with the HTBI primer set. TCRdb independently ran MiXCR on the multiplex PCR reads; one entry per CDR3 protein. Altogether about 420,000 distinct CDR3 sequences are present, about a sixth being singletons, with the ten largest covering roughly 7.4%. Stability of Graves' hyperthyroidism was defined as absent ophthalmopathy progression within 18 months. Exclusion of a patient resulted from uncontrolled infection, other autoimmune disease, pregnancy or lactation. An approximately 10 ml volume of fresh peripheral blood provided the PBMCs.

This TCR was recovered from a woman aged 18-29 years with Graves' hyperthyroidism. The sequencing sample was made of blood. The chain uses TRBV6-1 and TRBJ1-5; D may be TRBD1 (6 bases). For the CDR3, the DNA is TGTGCCAGCAGTGCGACAGGTCCGATCAATCAGCCCCAGCATTTT. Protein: CASSATGPINQPQHF.